These 5 T cell receptor beta chains share one sample of origin, sequenced in a study of regulatory T cells in long-lasting Graves disease (dated by TCRdb to about 2021). The method was multiplex PCR. Sequencing used an Illumina HiSeq 4000. To build TCR beta libraries, CDR3 regions were amplified by Arm-PCR using iRepertoire HTBI primers. In-frame beta chains were kept once TCRdb had trimmed the public reads at Q25 with fastp and called clones with MiXCR. For every CDR3 protein sequence, its rows merge into one entry that carries the most common genes and DNA. This sample lists 250,000 to 300,000 distinct CDR3 sequences; 20% to 25% were detected once. The ten most abundant clones make up around three fifths of the sample. According to the study, the label for this sample's time point signals: persistent/refractory GD, antithyroid drugs over 5 years with positive TRAb. RNA was extracted from PBMCs in TRIzol for both TCR sequencing and RNA sequencing.

Source: peripheral blood mononuclear cells (PBMCs), taken when the disease was refractory, from a patient treated with antithyroid drugs. These receptors all come from a female donor with Graves disease.

Notes on this clonotype: An end of the junction does not agree with germline; a read error may underlie this. The chain joins TRBV10-2 to TRBJ2-7, with D possibly matching TRBD1 (6 bases). CDR1 and CDR2 (germline): WSHSY, SAAADI. The length of the CDR3 is 13 residues. This chain's CDR3 is CASSERGSYEQYF. The CDR3 DNA reads as TGTGCCAGCAGTGAAAGGGGGTCCTACGAGCAGTACTTC.

This clonotype was counted between two and nine times. The chain links TRBV4-1 to TRBJ2-5; D unresolved. The CDR3 is 14 residues long. CDR1 is MGHRA and CDR2 is YSYEKL in the germline V gene. The V gene lost 3 bases and the J gene lost 6 bases, with 14 bases spanning the gap. CDR3 nucleotides: TGCGCCAGCAGCCAGTCGCAGGATCAAAAGACCCAGTACTTC. This codes for CASSQSQDQKTQYF.

This clonotype was counted at least ten times. The V call is TRBV6-2 or TRBV6-3, the J call TRBJ2-7, with 8 bases that match TRBD2. This CDR3 has 16 residues. The germline V gene has CDR1 MNHEY and CDR2 SVGEGT. Trimming at V came to 4 bases and at J to 2 bases, leaving 10 bases not matched to a gene. Here the CDR3 reads CASSSMTSELTYEQYF. In nucleotides, the CDR3 is TGTGCCAGCAGTTCCATGACTAGCGAGCTGACCTACGAGCAGTACTTC.

This rearrangement joins TRBV7-2 to TRBJ2-5; D uncertain. The last part of the DNA fits TRBJ2-1 better; the J call may be wrong. The CDR3 totals 14 residues. Germline CDR1 reads SGHTA; CDR2 reads FQGNSA. The CDR3 spells CASSLVSRYDEQFF. CDR3 nucleotides: TGTGCCAGCAGCTTAGTATCTAGGTACGATGAGCAGTTCTTC.

The V gene is TRBV28, the J gene TRBJ2-7, with D tentatively TRBD2 (6 bases). V shed 6 bases and J shed 3 bases, with 12 bases lying between them. From germline, CDR1 is MDHEN and CDR2 SYDVKM. This CDR3 spans 13 amino acids. The CDR3 DNA sequence: TGTGCCAGCAGGACCGGGAGCCACTACGAGCAGTACTTC. The encoded protein is CASRTGSHYEQYF.